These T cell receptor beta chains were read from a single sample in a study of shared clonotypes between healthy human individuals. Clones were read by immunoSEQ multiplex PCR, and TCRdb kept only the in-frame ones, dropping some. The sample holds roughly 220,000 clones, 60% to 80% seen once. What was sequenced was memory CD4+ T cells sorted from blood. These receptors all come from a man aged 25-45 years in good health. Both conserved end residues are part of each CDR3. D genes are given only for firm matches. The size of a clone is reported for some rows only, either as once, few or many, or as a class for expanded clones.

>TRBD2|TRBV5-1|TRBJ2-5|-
TGCGCCAGCAGTGGTGGGGCTAGCGGACAAGAGACCCAGTACTTC
CASSGGASGQETQYF
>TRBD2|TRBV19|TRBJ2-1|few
TGTGCCAGTACGTTGCGACTAGCGGGGTTTGGGGAGCAGTTCTTC
CASTLRLAGFGEQFF
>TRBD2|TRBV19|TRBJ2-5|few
TGTGCCAGTACGACTAGCTCTCAATCGGAGACCCAGTACTTC
CASTTSSQSETQYF
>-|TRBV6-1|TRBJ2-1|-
TGTGCCAGCAGTGAAGCTAGCTTTAACGAGCAGTTCTTC
CASSEASFNEQFF
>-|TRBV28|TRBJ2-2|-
TGTGCCAGCAAAGCGGGCGGGACATACTCCGGGGAGCTGTTTTTT
CASKAGGTYSGELFF
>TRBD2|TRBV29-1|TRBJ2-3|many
TGCAGCGTTAGCGGGGGAAACACAGATACGCAGTATTTT
CSVSGGNTDTQYF
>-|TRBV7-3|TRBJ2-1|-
TGTGCCAGCAGCCTGGGCCGCCGGGGTGAGCAGTTCTTC
CASSLGRRGEQFF
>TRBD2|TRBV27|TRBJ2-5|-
TGTGCCAGCAGACGGACTAGCGGGAGCGGGACCCAGTACTTC
CASRRTSGSGTQYF
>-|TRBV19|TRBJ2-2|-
TGTGCCAGTAGGTTACAGGGATTTAGCACCGGGGAGCTGTTTTTT
CASRLQGFSTGELFF
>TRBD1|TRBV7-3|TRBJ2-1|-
TGTGCCAGCAGCCCACAGGGGGCGATCTACAATGAGCAGTTCTTC
CASSPQGAIYNEQFF
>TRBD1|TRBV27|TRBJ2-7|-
TGTGCCAGTGCGGGACAGGGTACCCACGAGCAGTACTTC
CASAGQGTHEQYF
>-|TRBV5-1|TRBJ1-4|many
TGCGCCAGCAGCCTCGGGGGATCTAATGAAAAACTGTTTTTT
CASSLGGSNEKLFF
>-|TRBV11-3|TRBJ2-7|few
TGTGCCAGCGGCAAGGCTCAGCTCTACGAGCAGTACTTC
CASGKAQLYEQYF
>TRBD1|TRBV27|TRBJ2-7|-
TGTGCCAGCAGTCTGTGGACAGGACCACAGTACTTC
CASSLWTGPQYF
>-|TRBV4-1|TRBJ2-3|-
TGCGCCAGCAGCCAAGATTCCAGGGTAGATACGCAGTATTTT
CASSQDSRVDTQYF
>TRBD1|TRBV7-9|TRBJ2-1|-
TGTGCCAGCAGCTCACAGGGGGCTACCTCCTACAATGAGCAGTTCTTC
CASSSQGATSYNEQFF
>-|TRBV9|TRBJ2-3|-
TGTGCCAGCAGCGTACGGGCTGGGTCGGAGGATACGCAGTATTTT
CASSVRAGSEDTQYF
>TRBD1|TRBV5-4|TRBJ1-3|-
TGTGCCAGCAGCTTGGGAGGGGGCGGAAACACCATATATTTT
CASSLGGGGNTIYF
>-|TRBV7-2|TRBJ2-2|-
TGTGCCAGCAGCTCGATGAGCGCTAACACCGGGGAGCTGTTTTTT
CASSSMSANTGELFF
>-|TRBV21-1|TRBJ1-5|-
TGTGCCAGCAGCAACGTGGGGAATCAGCCCCAGCATTTT
CASSNVGNQPQHF
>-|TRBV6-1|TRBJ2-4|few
TGTGCCAGCAGTGCGGTTGGAGACATTCAGTACTTC
CASSAVGDIQYF
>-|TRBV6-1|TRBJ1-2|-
TGTGCCAGCAGTGAGTCGGGGGGGCGCGGTTATGGCTACACCTTC
CASSESGGRGYGYTF
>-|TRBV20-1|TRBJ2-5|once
TGCAGTGCGAGCGAACAAGAGACCCAGTACTTC
CSASEQETQYF
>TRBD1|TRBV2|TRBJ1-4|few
TGTGCCAGCAGTGAAAGTTGGGGGACAGCTCATGAAAAACTGTTTTTT
CASSESWGTAHEKLFF
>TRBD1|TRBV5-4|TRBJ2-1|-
TGTGCCAGCAGCGAAACGACCGGGACAGGGAATGAGCAGTTCTTC
CASSETTGTGNEQFF
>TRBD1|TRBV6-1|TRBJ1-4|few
TGTGCCAGCAGTGTATATCAGGACAGGGCTGAAAAACTGTTTTTT
CASSVYQDRAEKLFF